This TCR beta chain was sequenced during a study of shared clonotypes between healthy human individuals. The CDR3 totals 16 residues. Looked up from germline, CDR1 is SGHRS and CDR2 is YFSETQ. The V and J ends lost 0 bases and 3 bases, in that order; junction bases with no gene match: 4. Clones were read by immunoSEQ multiplex PCR, and TCRdb kept only the in-frame ones, dropping some. This table holds about 2.1 million clones, approximately 94% found once. Notes on the study in general: For naive CD4 cells, around 5% of clonotypes were shared across a few donors. Donor scarcity curtailed the genetic and exposure-history diversity represented herein.

Naive CD8 cells comprised CD45RO-negative, CCR7-positively selected cells, excluding terminally differentiated effector memory CD45RA+ cells. As concerns this clone: As yet, its antigen is unknown.

What was sequenced was naive CD8+ T cells from PBMCs. The receptor was isolated from a man aged 18 to 35 in good health. Some clones in this sample may be carry-over from other donors' samples. V is TRBV5-1 and J is TRBJ2-3; TRBD2 matches 10 bases. As DNA, the CDR3 is TGCGCCAGCAGCTTGGCGGGACTAGCGAGGACAGATACGCAGTATTTT. As protein: CASSLAGLARTDTQYF.